The 20 T cell receptor beta chains reported below all come from one sample, sequenced in a study of somatic mutations in cytotoxic T cells in rheumatoid arthritis. The table came from immunoSEQ multiplex PCR; TCRdb's copy has only in-frame clones and leaves some out. In the table there are 6,500 to 7,000 clones, about three quarters of which are singletons. Sequencing used CD8+ T cells sorted from blood. Every receptor here comes from a woman aged 55-69 years in good health.

V and J are TRBV9 and TRBJ1-1; D gene uncertain. The CDR3 length is 13 residues. Germline assignment: CDR1 SGDLS and CDR2 YYNGEE. Trimming took 4 bases from V and 6 from J, leaving 13 bases between them. CDR3 residues: CASSSTASPEAFF. The CDR3 DNA reads TGTGCCAGCAGCAGTACAGCCTCACCTGAAGCTTTCTTT.

V and J are TRBV27 and TRBJ1-5; D is unresolved. The CDR3 contains 13 residues. Germline lookup yields CDR1 MNHEY and CDR2 SMNVEV (reference sequence). V lost 8 bases and J 5 bases, leaving 13 bases between the germline ends. CDR3 loop: CASGFEGDQPQHF. For the CDR3, the DNA is TGTGCCAGCGGATTTGAGGGTGATCAGCCCCAGCATTTT.

The chain has TRBV28 and TRBJ1-5, with D tentatively TRBD1 (5 bases). CDR1 MDHEN and CDR2 SYDVKM come from the germline V gene. The CDR3 totals 12 residues. Deletions cut 7 bases from V and 7 bases from J, with 11 bases between. The CDR3 loop is CASTKGFQPQHF. DNA for the CDR3: TGTGCCAGCACCAAGGGGTTCCAGCCCCAGCATTTT.

This chain links TRBV28 with TRBJ2-7, with TRBD2 matching 7 bases. V was pared by 3 bases and J by 3 bases, with 5 bases of the junction left unmatched. CDR1 MDHEN and CDR2 SYDVKM come from the germline V gene. The CDR3 loop spans 14 amino acids. Here the CDR3 DNA reads TGTGCCAGCAGTTTGGACTGGGAGGGCTACGAGCAGTACTTC. As protein: CASSLDWEGYEQYF.

Relative to its sample, this clone is large. J is TRBJ2-3 and V is TRBV6-5; the D gene is possibly TRBD2 (6 bases). The CDR3 is 13 amino acids. Looked up from germline, CDR1 is MNHEY and CDR2 is SVGAGI. The germline V and J ends were trimmed by 0 bases and 6 bases, with 7 bases remaining between them. CDR3 sequence: CASSYSLADTQYF. CDR3 nucleotides: TGTGCCAGCAGTTACTCTCTAGCGGATACGCAGTATTTT.

The V call is TRBV7-2, the J call TRBJ2-2, with 8 bases identical to TRBD1. With V trimmed by 8 bases and J by 7 bases, 6 bases remained unmatched. The CDR3 runs to 13 residues. Germline lookup yields CDR1 SGHTA and CDR2 FQGNSA. The CDR3 sequence: CASPDRVGGELFF. The CDR3 DNA reads TGTGCCAGCCCGGACAGGGTTGGCGGGGAGCTGTTTTTT.

The V and J genes are TRBV28 and TRBJ2-7, with TRBD1 identical over 12 bases. The CDR3 sequence is 17 residues long. Germline CDR1 reads MDHEN; CDR2 reads SYDVKM. The V gene end was trimmed by 5 bases and the J gene end by 7 bases; junction bases not matched to a gene: 15. As DNA, the CDR3 is TGTGCCAGCAGTCTCCCCCCTCCGGGACAGGGGGCGTGGGAGCAGTACTTC. This encodes CASSLPPPGQGAWEQYF.

This chain links TRBV5-6 with TRBJ1-5, with 8 bases identical to TRBD1. Germline V gene sequence: CDR1 SGHDT, CDR2 YYEEEE. Unmatched junction bases numbered 8, after V lost 0 bases and J lost 6 bases. CDR3 length: 16 amino acids. This chain's CDR3 is CASSLGGQGLGQPQHF. CDR3 DNA: TGTGCCAGCAGCTTGGGTGGACAGGGTCTAGGTCAGCCCCAGCATTTT.

The chain links TRBV5-1 to TRBJ2-7; D gene ambiguous. There are 12 residues in the CDR3. CDR1 is SGHRS and CDR2 is YFSETQ in the germline V gene. V shed 0 bases and J shed 4 bases, with 5 bases lying between them. The CDR3 loop reads CASSLDEYEQYF. In nucleotides, the CDR3 is TGCGCCAGCAGCTTGGATGAGTACGAGCAGTACTTC.

The V gene is TRBV7-8, the J gene TRBJ2-3; 9 bases map to TRBD1. J gave up 0 bases and V 4 bases, and 14 bases lay outside the gene matches. CDR1 is SGHVS, CDR2 FQNEAQ, per germline. The CDR3 sequence is 19 residues long. CDR3 sequence reads: CASSSLPGQGVTSTDTQYF. The CDR3 nucleotides are TGTGCCAGCAGCTCACTTCCGGGACAGGGAGTAACTAGCACAGATACGCAGTATTTT.

This chain connects TRBV10-1 to TRBJ2-7, with a weak D call TRBD2 (6 bases). The CDR3 has 15 amino acids. The germline V gene has CDR1 WNHNN and CDR2 SYGVQD (reference sequence). With 2 bases removed from V and 3 bases from J, the gap between germline ends came to 14 bases. CDR3 protein: CASSELNVGLYEQYF. CDR3 nucleotides: TGCGCCAGCAGTGAGCTAAACGTGGGACTCTACGAGCAGTACTTC.

The chain uses TRBV7-8 and TRBJ1-4; TRBD1 matches at 9 bases. V lost 3 bases and J lost 3; bases outside the gene matches: 5. Looked up from germline, CDR1 is SGHVS and CDR2 is FQNEAQ. CDR3 length: 16 residues. The CDR3 nucleotides read TGTGCCAGCAGCTTGTTACAGGGGGCGGCTAATGAAAAACTGTTTTTT. It yields the protein CASSLLQGAANEKLFF.

The chain combines TRBV5-1 with TRBJ2-4; 7 bases agree with TRBD1. The V segment lost 3 bases and the J segment 0 bases; nucleotides outside the gene matches: 6. The CDR3 loop spans 16 amino acids. Per the germline V gene, CDR1 is SGHRS and CDR2 is YFSETQ. The CDR3 loop is CASSSLGGEAKNIQYF. CDR3 DNA sequence: TGCGCCAGCAGCTCGTTAGGGGGCGAAGCCAAAAACATTCAGTACTTC.

This clone appeared once. This chain uses TRBV7-9 with TRBJ2-7; 7 bases match TRBD1. Germline V gene lookup returns CDR1 SEHNR and CDR2 FQNEAQ (reference sequence). V gave up 5 bases and J gave up 2 bases; unmatched junction bases: 9. The CDR3 totals 15 residues. CDR3 sequence: CASSPRDSMAYEQYF. The DNA of the CDR3 is TGTGCCAGCAGCCCCCGGGACAGCATGGCCTACGAGCAGTACTTC.

V usage is TRBV29-1 and J usage is TRBJ2-1; 9 bases agree with TRBD1. Unmatched junction bases numbered 6, after V lost 3 bases and J lost 6 bases. Germline V gene data show CDR1 as SQVTM and CDR2 as ANQGSEA. The CDR3 has 14 residues. The CDR3, as DNA: TGCAGCGTTGATAAGGGACAGGGCTGCAATGAGCAGTTCTTC. Translating it yields CSVDKGQGCNEQFF.

The genes are TRBV19 and TRBJ2-7; tentative D call: TRBD2 (6 bases). Looked up from germline, CDR1 is LNHDA and CDR2 is SQIVND (reference sequence). V dropped 4 bases and J dropped 0 bases, with 13 bases sitting between them. The CDR3 has 15 residues. The CDR3 here is CASSTGTGSSYEQYF. As DNA, the CDR3 is TGTGCCAGTAGTACGGGGACTGGAAGCTCCTACGAGCAGTACTTC.

This clone was picked up one time. The rearrangement joins TRBV5-5 to TRBJ2-3; 8 nucleotides match TRBD2. Germline CDR1 reads SGHKS; CDR2 reads YYEKEE (reference sequence). This CDR3 contains 16 residues. J was trimmed by 2 bases and V by 0 bases; bases with no gene match: 5. In DNA form, the CDR3 reads TGTGCCAGCAGCTTGGTTGCGGGAGGACTCACAGATACGCAGTATTTT. Its translation: CASSLVAGGLTDTQYF.

The chain has TRBV7-9 and TRBJ2-2; 9 bases agree with TRBD1. With V trimmed by 5 bases and J by 6 bases, 7 bases remained unmatched. CDR1 and CDR2 (germline): SEHNR, FQNEAQ (reference sequence). CDR3 length equals 15 residues. The CDR3 loop is CASSPRDRVAGELFF. The CDR3 DNA is TGTGCCAGCAGCCCTCGGGACAGGGTGGCCGGGGAGCTGTTTTTT.

This clone was detected once. This chain uses TRBV27 with TRBJ2-1, with 9 bases identical to TRBD1. Germline CDR1 MNHEY, CDR2 SMNVEV (reference sequence). Trimming removed 5 bases from V and 5 bases from J; junction bases left unmatched: 4. The CDR3 extends over 14 amino acids. In nucleotides, the CDR3 is TGTGCCAGCAGTCCAGGGACAGGGAACAATGAGCAGTTCTTC. It encodes CASSPGTGNNEQFF.

V gene TRBV28 combines with J gene TRBJ2-1, with TRBD1 matching over 9 bases. Trimming at V came to 2 bases and at J to 15 bases, leaving 8 bases not matched to a gene. The germline gives CDR1 MDHEN, CDR2 SYDVKM. The CDR3 extends over 13 amino acids. The CDR3 here is CASSLERGQGRFF. Written as DNA, the CDR3 is TGTGCCAGCAGTTTAGAGCGGGGACAGGGAAGGTTCTTC.